This T cell receptor (beta chain) was captured in a study of blood T cell repertoires in COVID-19. Study overall: Donors in the United States, Italy and Spain gave samples during acute or convalescent COVID-19. PBMCs, B-cell-depleted T cells, or T cells were the source of the cDNA or gDNA that made up the material.

In the original workflow: How many nucleated cells were present was estimated from reference gene primer amplification. Only in-frame clones appear in the TCRdb table, and some are missing; sequencing was by immunoSEQ multiplex PCR. That table furnishes V, J and clone size, whereas the DNA furnished D and trimming. Here the sample spans 200,000 or so clones, 70% to 90% being singletons. The length of the CDR3 is 14 residues. Germline assignment: CDR1 LNHDA and CDR2 SQIVND (reference sequence). V lost 9 bases, J lost 0 bases, and 11 bases lay in between. Sequenced: peripheral blood. The rearrangement uses TRBV19 and TRBJ1-4, with D possibly TRBD1 on 6 matching bases. The receptor's source is a human donor with active or convalescent COVID-19. The donor label of this sample is uncertain. This CDR3 is CASRGFATNEKLFF. The CDR3, as DNA: TGTGCCAGCAGGGGCTTTGCAACTAATGAAAAACTGTTTTTT.